This note documents a single T cell receptor (beta chain) sequence. The record originates from a study of technical replicates of blood from several donors. Assay used: immunoSEQ multiplex PCR; TCRdb lists only in-frame clones, some missing. The sample shows under 85,000 clones, around 90% of them seen only once. The sequenced sample consisted of T cells isolated from PBMCs. The receptor comes from a human donor in good health. Some clones in this sample may be carry-over from other donors' samples.

This chain's CDR3 is CASSPHGTEETQYF. The CDR3 DNA is TGTGCCAGCAGCCCTCATGGGACAGAAGAGACCCAGTACTTC. The V gene is TRBV7-3, the J gene TRBJ2-5; 7 bases agree with TRBD1. Germline trimming cut 5 bases from V and 3 bases from J; bases unmatched to any gene: 6. CDR1 and CDR2 from the germline V gene are SGHTA and FQGTGA. There are 14 residues in the CDR3.